The text below deals with one T cell receptor beta chain. What it binds is not known. Additional DNA sequences in this sample encode the identical CDR3. Clones were sequenced by immunoSEQ multiplex PCR, and TCRdb holds only the in-frame ones, with some missing. The sample has some 58,000 clones; approximately 80% are singletons. This entry comes from a study of OX40 agonist ivuxolimab in advanced cancers. Study-level background: Cancers in dose escalation were hepatocellular, melanoma, renal cell and head and neck.

This CDR3 is built from 15 residues. The germline V and J ends were trimmed by 10 bases and 0 bases, with 16 bases remaining between them. CDR1 MNHEY and CDR2 SMNVEV come from the germline V gene (reference sequence). Study-level findings and limits: On average, CD8+ T cells showed a greater number of expanded clones than CD4+.

Patients with a history of autoimmune disease or on systemic immunosuppression were excluded. The sequence came from an adult with an advanced solid tumor such as melanoma, head and neck, liver or kidney cancer. V gene TRBV27 combines with J gene TRBJ2-1, with D hard to call. This sample comprised CD4+ or CD8+ T cells sorted from blood, obtained in a trial of the OX40 agonist ivuxolimab. CDR3 sequence: CATRTPGSSYNEQFF. DNA of the CDR3: TGTGCCACCAGAACCCCAGGAAGCTCCTACAATGAGCAGTTCTTC.